This T cell receptor beta chain is drawn from a study of beta chain features in type 1 diabetes. Study-level findings and limits: PCR may have favored shorter templates equally in patients and controls. Shorter TCRB CDR3s, moderately but significantly so, marked every one of the four CD4+ subsets in Type 1 diabetes patients. It was not settled here whether HLA type affects TCRB rearrangement.

In its sample, this clone was seen a few times. Its antigen is undetermined. CDR3 length: 14 residues. Germline CDR1 is MDHEN and CDR2 is SYDVKM. V was trimmed by 3 bases and J by 5 bases, leaving 14 bases between them. Staining for CD45RO/CCR7/CD25/CD127/CD95/CD27 allowed sorting of CD4+ naive, central memory, regulatory and stem cell-like memory cells. The study reverse transcribed the entire isolated RNA, so it sequenced expressed TCRB transcripts. TCRdb's copy holds only in-frame clones and misses some; the assay was immunoSEQ multiplex PCR. The repertoire holds tens of thousands of clones, with around 40% as singletons.

The TCR sequence derives from a man between 25 and 39 years old with type 1 diabetes. The gene calls are TRBV28 and TRBJ2-7, with D tentatively TRBD2 (6 bases). The sample comprised stem cell memory CD4+ T cells from blood. Here the CDR3 reads CASSFGGTSHEQYF. CDR3 nucleotide sequence: TGTGCCAGCAGTTTTGGGGGGACTTCCCACGAGCAGTACTTC.